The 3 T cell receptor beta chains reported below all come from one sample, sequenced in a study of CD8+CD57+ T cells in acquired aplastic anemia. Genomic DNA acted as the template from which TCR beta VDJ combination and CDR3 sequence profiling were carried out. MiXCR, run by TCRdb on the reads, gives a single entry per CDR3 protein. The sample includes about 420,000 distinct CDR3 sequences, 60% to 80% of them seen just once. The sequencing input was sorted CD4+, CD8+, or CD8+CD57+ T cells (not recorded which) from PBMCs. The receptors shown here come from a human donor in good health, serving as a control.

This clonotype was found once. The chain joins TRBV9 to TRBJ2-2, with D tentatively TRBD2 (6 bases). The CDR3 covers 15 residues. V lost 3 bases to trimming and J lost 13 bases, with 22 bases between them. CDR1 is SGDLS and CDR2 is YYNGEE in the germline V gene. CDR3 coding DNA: TGTGCCAGCAGCGGGACTATTAAAAATACCAGCGGGCTGTTTTTT. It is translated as CASSGTIKNTSGLFF.

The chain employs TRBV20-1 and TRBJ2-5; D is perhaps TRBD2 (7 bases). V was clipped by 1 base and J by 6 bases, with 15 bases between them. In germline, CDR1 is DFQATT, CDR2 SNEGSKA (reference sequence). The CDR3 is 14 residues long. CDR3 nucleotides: TGCAGTGCTAGAGTCTCGGGGGGCCGAAAGACCCAGTACTTC. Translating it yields CSARVSGGRKTQYF.

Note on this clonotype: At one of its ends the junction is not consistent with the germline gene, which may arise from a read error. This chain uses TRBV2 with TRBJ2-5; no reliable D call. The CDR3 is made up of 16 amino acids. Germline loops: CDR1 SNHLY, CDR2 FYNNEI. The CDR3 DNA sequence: TGTGCCAGCAGTGGCCTACTAACGGGTGCCTCAACGTCCCAGTCCTTC. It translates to CASSGLLTGASTSQSF.